This T cell receptor (beta chain) was profiled in a study of T cells in localized non-small cell lung cancer. General study results and limits: Longer overall survival accompanied higher blood T cell density. Among the tissues sampled, uninvolved adjacent lung had the highest T cell clonality, above tumor. The appearance of a median 57 of the top 100 tumor clones was seen in adjacent lung.

This clone showed up just a few times. Its cognate antigen is unknown. Libraries were prepared by immunoSEQ multiplex PCR; TCRdb keeps only in-frame clonotypes and omits some of them. This sample has approximately 2,800 clones, with 32% found just once. Germline CDR1 is MNHGY and CDR2 is SAAAGT. Trimming took 6 bases from V and 4 from J, leaving 16 bases between them. This CDR3 has 15 residues. Sequenced material: lung tumor tissue, taken before any cancer treatment. The sequence derives from a female donor of 60 years or more with stage II squamous cell lung carcinoma. This chain uses TRBV6-8 with TRBJ1-5; D unclear. This CDR3 is CASSFEAEGNQPQHF. The CDR3 DNA follows: TGTGCCAGCAGCTTCGAGGCTGAAGGTAATCAGCCCCAGCATTTT.